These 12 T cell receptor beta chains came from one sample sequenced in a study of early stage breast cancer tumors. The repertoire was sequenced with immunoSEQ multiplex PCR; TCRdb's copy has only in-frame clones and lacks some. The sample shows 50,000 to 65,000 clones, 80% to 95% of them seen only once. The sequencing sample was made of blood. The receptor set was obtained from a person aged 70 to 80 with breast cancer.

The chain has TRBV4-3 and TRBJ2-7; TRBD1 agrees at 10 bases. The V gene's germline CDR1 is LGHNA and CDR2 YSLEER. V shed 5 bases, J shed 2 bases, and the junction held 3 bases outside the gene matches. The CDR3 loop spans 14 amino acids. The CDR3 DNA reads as TGCGCCAGCAGCTCCGGGACAGGGGCCTACGAGCAGTACTTC. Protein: CASSSGTGAYEQYF.

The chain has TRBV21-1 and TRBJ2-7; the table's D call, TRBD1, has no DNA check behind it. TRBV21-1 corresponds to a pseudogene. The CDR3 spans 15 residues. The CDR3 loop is CASSDRDTHSYEQYF. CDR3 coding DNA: TGTGCCAGCAGCGACCGGGACACTCACTCCTACGAGCAGTACTTC.

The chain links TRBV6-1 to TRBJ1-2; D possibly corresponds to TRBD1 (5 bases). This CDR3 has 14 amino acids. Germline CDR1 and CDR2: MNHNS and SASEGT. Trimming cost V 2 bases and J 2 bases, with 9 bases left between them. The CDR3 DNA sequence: TGTGCCAGCAGTGAACAGGGAAACAACTATGGCTACACCTTC. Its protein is CASSEQGNNYGYTF.

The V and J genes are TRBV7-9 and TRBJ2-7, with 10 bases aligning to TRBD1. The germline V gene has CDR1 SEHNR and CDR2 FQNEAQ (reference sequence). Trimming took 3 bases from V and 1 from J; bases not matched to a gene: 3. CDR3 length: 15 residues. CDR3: CASSFRTGGSYEQYF. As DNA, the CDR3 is TGTGCCAGCAGCTTTAGGACAGGGGGTTCCTACGAGCAGTACTTC. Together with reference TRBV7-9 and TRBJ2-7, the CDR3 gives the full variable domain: DTGVSQNPRHKITKRGQNVTFRCDPISEHNRLYWYRQTLGQGPEFLTYFQNEAQLEKSRLLSDRFSAERPKGSFSTLEIQRTEQGDSAMYLCASSFRTGGSYEQYFGPGTRLTVT.

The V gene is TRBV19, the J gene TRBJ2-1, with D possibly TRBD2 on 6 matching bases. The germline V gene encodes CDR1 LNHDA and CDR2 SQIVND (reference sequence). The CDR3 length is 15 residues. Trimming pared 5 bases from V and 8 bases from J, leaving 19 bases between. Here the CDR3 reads CASSDVGLRGDEQFF. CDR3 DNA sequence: TGTGCCAGTAGTGACGTGGGACTCCGCGGCGATGAGCAGTTCTTC.

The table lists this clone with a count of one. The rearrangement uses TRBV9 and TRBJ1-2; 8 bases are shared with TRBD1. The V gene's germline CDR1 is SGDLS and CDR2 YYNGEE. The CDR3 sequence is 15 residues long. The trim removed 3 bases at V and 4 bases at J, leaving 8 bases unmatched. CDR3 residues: CASSAGGTGPYGYTF. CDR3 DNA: TGTGCCAGCAGCGCGGGTGGGACAGGCCCCTATGGCTACACCTTC.

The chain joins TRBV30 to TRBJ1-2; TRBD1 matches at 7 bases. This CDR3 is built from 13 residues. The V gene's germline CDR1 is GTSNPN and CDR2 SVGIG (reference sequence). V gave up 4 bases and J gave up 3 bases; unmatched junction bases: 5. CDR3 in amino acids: CAWTDRADYGYTF. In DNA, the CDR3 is TGTGCCTGGACTGACAGGGCAGACTATGGCTACACCTTC.

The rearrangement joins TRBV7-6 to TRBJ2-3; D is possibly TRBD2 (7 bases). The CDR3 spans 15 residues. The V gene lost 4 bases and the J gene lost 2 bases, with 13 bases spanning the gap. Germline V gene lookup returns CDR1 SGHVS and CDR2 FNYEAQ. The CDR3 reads CASSWGGAATDTQYF. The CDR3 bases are TGTGCCAGCAGCTGGGGGGGGGCGGCCACAGATACGCAGTATTTT.

The CDR3, as DNA: TGTGCCATCAGTGAGTTGATGACTCGGCCTAACTCCGTATATTTT. Its protein is CAISELMTRPNSVYF. The chain links TRBV10-3 to TRBJ1-3; D is ambiguous. The CDR3 sequence is 15 residues long. Looked up from germline, CDR1 is ENHRY and CDR2 is SYGVKD. The V end was cut by 1 base, the J end by 14 bases, with 21 bases between.

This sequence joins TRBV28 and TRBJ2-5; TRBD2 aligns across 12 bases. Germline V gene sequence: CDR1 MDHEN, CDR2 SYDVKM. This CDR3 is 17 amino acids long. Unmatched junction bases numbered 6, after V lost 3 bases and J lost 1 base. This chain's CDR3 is CASSFLRLAGAQETQYF. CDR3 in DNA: TGTGCCAGCAGTTTCCTAAGACTAGCGGGGGCCCAAGAGACCCAGTACTTC.

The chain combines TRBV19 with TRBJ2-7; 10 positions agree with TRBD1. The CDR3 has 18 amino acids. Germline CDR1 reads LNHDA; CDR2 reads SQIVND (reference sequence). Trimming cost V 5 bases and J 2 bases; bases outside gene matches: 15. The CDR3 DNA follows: TGTGCCAGTAGTGACAGGGGACAGCGGACAGGGGGGACCTACGAGCAGTACTTC. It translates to CASSDRGQRTGGTYEQYF.

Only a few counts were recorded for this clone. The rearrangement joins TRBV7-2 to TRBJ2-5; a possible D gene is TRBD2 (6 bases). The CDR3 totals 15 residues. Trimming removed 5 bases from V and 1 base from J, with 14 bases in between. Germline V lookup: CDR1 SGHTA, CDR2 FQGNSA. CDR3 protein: CASSQNAGLQETQYF. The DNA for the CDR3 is TGTGCCAGCAGCCAAAACGCGGGACTCCAAGAGACCCAGTACTTC.